Reported below is one T cell receptor (beta chain). The data were obtained in a study of OX40 agonist ivuxolimab in advanced cancers. Germline-derived CDR1 and CDR2 are SGHDT and YYEEEE. This CDR3 is built from 17 residues. Unmatched junction bases numbered 14, after V lost 4 bases and J lost 5 bases. Clones were sequenced by immunoSEQ multiplex PCR, and TCRdb holds only the in-frame ones, with some missing. The profile shows approximately 44,000 clones, more than 70% of them singletons. The chain joins TRBV5-6 to TRBJ1-4; TRBD1 agrees at 7 bases. This TCR came from an adult with an advanced solid tumor such as melanoma, head and neck, liver or kidney cancer. The starting material was CD4+ or CD8+ T cells sorted from blood, obtained in a trial of the OX40 agonist ivuxolimab. The CDR3 DNA follows: TGTGCCAGCAGCCCCCCCGTTTGGGCAGGGGGAAATGAAAAACTGTTTTTT. Its translation: CASSPPVWAGGNEKLFF.